This T cell receptor (beta chain) emerged from a study of read filtering for tumor transcriptome and immune sequencing. Study overall: Whole-transcriptome libraries were prepared after DNase treatment. Per sample, TCR-region reads ranged about 4.05 to 11 million by IR-seq, about 85 to 1,400 by RNA-seq.

Every patient had bone marrow sampled while the disease was active. Molecular barcoded adaptors covering alpha/delta and beta/gamma chains were used on roughly 400 ng RNA. TCRdb recomputed calls from the reads with MiXCR, one row per CDR3 protein. The sample contains some 62,000 distinct CDR3 sequences, approximately 15% of which appear only once. The CDR3 is made up of 12 amino acids. Trimming removed 6 bases at V and 5 bases at J, with 10 bases between. CDR1 and CDR2 (germline): MNHEY, SMNVEV (reference sequence). This clonotype was counted ten times or more. The sequencing input was a population of CD138-negative cells sorted from bone marrow. The clonotype comes from a donor older than 35 with multiple myeloma. The V gene is TRBV27, the J gene TRBJ2-5; D possibly corresponds to TRBD1 (6 bases). As DNA, the CDR3 is TGTGCCAGCAGCCGTAGGGGGGAGACCCAGTACTTC. Encoded protein: CASSRRGETQYF.